Shown below are 17 T cell receptor beta chains from a single sample sequenced in a study of T cells in localized non-small cell lung cancer. Profiling relied on immunoSEQ multiplex PCR, and the TCRdb table lists in-frame clones only, not all of them. The sample has fewer than 90,000 clones, almost 85% seen once. The sample here was peripheral blood, taken before any cancer treatment. All receptors derive from a man aged 40 to 70 with stage I lung adenocarcinoma.

V is TRBV27 and J is TRBJ1-2; TRBD1 is a possible D gene (6 bases). This CDR3 comprises 16 residues. CDR1 and CDR2 from the germline V gene are MNHEY and SMNVEV (reference sequence). V gave up 2 bases and J gave up 4 bases, with 17 bases separating them. The CDR3 sequence is CASSLVAGALIYGYTF. CDR3 in DNA: TGTGCCAGCAGTTTAGTGGCAGGGGCCCTGATCTATGGCTACACCTTC.

The chain couples TRBV7-2 to TRBJ2-2; 11 bases align to TRBD2. This CDR3 spans 18 amino acids. The trim removed 5 bases at V and 5 bases at J, leaving 13 bases unmatched. Looked up from germline, CDR1 is SGHTA and CDR2 is FQGNSA. This CDR3 is CASSVGLAGGFGTGELFF. CDR3 in DNA: TGTGCCAGCAGCGTCGGGCTAGCGGGGGGATTTGGGACCGGGGAGCTGTTTTTT.

The rearrangement joins TRBV14 to TRBJ2-3; D not resolved. Germline CDR1 is SGHDN and CDR2 is FVKESK. The V end was cut by 1 base, the J end by 6 bases, with 8 bases between. This CDR3 region has 13 residues. CDR3 amino acids: CASSQGAADTQYF. CDR3 nucleotide sequence: TGTGCCAGCAGCCAAGGGGCGGCTGATACGCAGTATTTT.

This clone was detected only a few times. The gene calls are TRBV2 and TRBJ1-4, with D unresolved. Germline values: CDR1 SNHLY, CDR2 FYNNEI. With 7 bases removed from V and 5 bases from J, the gap between germline ends came to 11 bases. The CDR3 consists of 13 residues. The CDR3 region has the DNA TGTGCCAGCAATACGGACCCCAATGAAAAACTGTTTTTT. Protein sequence: CASNTDPNEKLFF.

The chain carries TRBV5-1 and TRBJ2-3; TRBD2 might be the D (5 bases). In germline, CDR1 is SGHRS, CDR2 YFSETQ. The V end lost 1 base, the J end lost 6 bases, and 27 bases lay between the germline ends. This CDR3 spans 19 amino acids. CDR3: CASSLPFPTRGRTTDTQYF. The DNA of the CDR3 is TGCGCCAGCAGCTTGCCCTTCCCAACGAGAGGGCGGACCACGGATACGCAGTATTTT. The full variable domain, its missing parts supplied by reference TRBV5-1 and TRBJ2-3, is KAGVTQTPRYLIKTRGQQVTLSCSPISGHRSVSWYQQTPGQGLQFLFEYFSETQRNKGNFPGRFSGRQFSNSRSEMNVSTLELGDSALYLCASSLPFPTRGRTTDTQYFGPGTRLTVL.

The J gene is TRBJ2-1, the V gene TRBV7-3, with D possibly TRBD2 on 5 matching bases. Between the trimmed V and J ends, which lost 5 bases and 8 bases, there was a span of 25 bases. In germline, CDR1 is SGHTA, CDR2 FQGTGA. CDR3 length: 17 amino acids. CDR3 sequence: CASSPGTVSAQGYEQFF. The CDR3 DNA sequence: TGTGCCAGCAGCCCGGGTACAGTTAGCGCTCAAGGCTATGAGCAGTTCTTC.

Only one count was recorded for this clone. The CDR3 spells CASSPTWNRGYTF. Here the CDR3 DNA reads TGTGCCAGCAGCCCCACCTGGAACCGGGGCTACACCTTC. V is TRBV28 and J is TRBJ1-2; D remains unclear. V was shortened by 6 bases and J by 8 bases, with 16 bases between the two germline ends. This CDR3 has 13 amino acids. CDR1 and CDR2 from the germline V gene are MDHEN and SYDVKM.

This clone was seen a handful of times. V is TRBV7-9 and J is TRBJ2-1, with 7 nucleotides matching TRBD2. The germline V gene has CDR1 SEHNR and CDR2 FQNEAQ (reference sequence). The CDR3 runs to 15 residues. V trimming: 5 bases; J trimming: 2 bases; junction bases outside the gene matches: 6. The CDR3 DNA reads TGTGCCAGCAGCCCTAGCGGAGATCCCTACAATGAGCAGTTCTTC. It yields the protein CASSPSGDPYNEQFF.

V usage is TRBV7-8 and J usage is TRBJ1-6; D is unclear. The V gene lost 0 bases and the J gene lost 12 bases, with 12 bases spanning the gap. Germline CDR1 SGHVS, CDR2 FQNEAQ. The CDR3 totals 14 residues. CDR3 DNA sequence: TGTGCCAGCAGCTTAGCGCGCGAACAGCAACCCCTCCACTTT. Its translation: CASSLAREQQPLHF.

V usage is TRBV29-1 and J usage is TRBJ1-3, with D unclear. This CDR3 has 12 residues. Deletions cut 4 bases from V and 9 bases from J, with 13 bases between. The germline gives CDR1 SQVTM, CDR2 ANQGSEA. The CDR3, as DNA: TGCAGCGTTGTGTTAGTGGGGAGCACCATATATTTT. Its translation: CSVVLVGSTIYF.

The sample holds one count of this clone. The chain employs TRBV2 and TRBJ2-5, with 10 nucleotides matching TRBD1. The CDR3 spans 18 residues. The germline CDR1 and CDR2 sequences are SNHLY and FYNNEI. The V gene end was trimmed by 5 bases and the J gene end by 4 bases; junction bases not matched to a gene: 16. The CDR3 spells CASSTNTHRQGARETQYF. CDR3 sequence (DNA): TGTGCCAGCAGTACCAACACCCACCGACAGGGGGCGAGAGAGACCCAGTACTTC.

The rearrangement joins TRBV7-3 to TRBJ2-2; TRBD2 agrees at 12 bases. The CDR3 runs 15 residues. Germline values: CDR1 SGHTA, CDR2 FQGTGA. V was clipped by 5 bases and J by 5 bases; unmatched bases: 3. CDR3 sequence reads: CASSITSGRTGELFF. In DNA form, the CDR3 reads TGTGCCAGCAGCATTACTAGCGGGAGGACCGGGGAGCTGTTTTTT. The full variable domain, in which reference TRBV7-3 and TRBJ2-2 provide the parts outside the CDR3, is GAGVSQTPSNKVTEKGKYVELRCDPISGHTALYWYRQSLGQGPEFLIYFQGTGAADDSGLPNDRFFAVRPEGSVSTLKIQRTERGDSAVYLCASSITSGRTGELFFGEGSRLTVL.

The rearrangement links TRBV5-1 to TRBJ1-4, with D maybe TRBD1 (5 bases). The CDR3 contains 15 residues. The germline CDR1 and CDR2 sequences are SGHRS and YFSETQ. V lost 4 bases and J lost 8, with 18 bases in between. This CDR3 reads CASSPTVGTSEKLFF. CDR3 DNA: TGCGCCAGCAGCCCCACCGTTGGGACCAGCGAAAAACTGTTTTTT.

The chain uses TRBV6-5 and TRBJ1-2; D is undetermined. Germline V gene data show CDR1 as MNHEY and CDR2 as SVGAGI. Trimming took 6 bases from V and 5 from J, leaving 13 bases between them. This CDR3 has 13 amino acids. CDR3 sequence: CASSPAGRYGYTF. Written as DNA, the CDR3 is TGTGCCAGCAGCCCCGCTGGGAGGTATGGCTACACCTTC.

This chain connects TRBV6-1 to TRBJ1-3; D gene uncertain. The CDR3 runs to 15 residues. With 6 bases removed from V and 0 bases from J, the gap between germline ends came to 12 bases. The germline CDR1 and CDR2 sequences are MNHNS and SASEGT. CDR3 residues: CASSPRGHSGNTIYF. DNA for the CDR3: TGTGCCAGCAGCCCGCGCGGTCACTCTGGAAACACCATATATTTT.

This clone was picked up one time. V is TRBV13 and J is TRBJ2-3; 9 nucleotides match TRBD1. The V segment lost 5 bases and the J segment 1 base; nucleotides outside the gene matches: 4. Germline lookup yields CDR1 PRHDT and CDR2 FYEKMQ (reference sequence). The CDR3 runs to 15 residues. The CDR3: CASSPRTGGTDTQYF. CDR3 DNA sequence: TGTGCCAGCAGCCCGAGGACAGGGGGCACAGATACGCAGTATTTT.

V and J are TRBV7-8 and TRBJ2-1; TRBD2 matches at 13 bases. CDR1 SGHVS and CDR2 FQNEAQ come from the germline V gene. CDR3 length equals 15 residues. J lost 7 bases, V lost 4 bases, and 4 bases had no gene match. The CDR3 loop reads CASSSGTSGINEQFF. The CDR3 region has the DNA TGTGCCAGCAGCTCCGGGACTAGCGGGATTAATGAGCAGTTCTTC.